Following are 16 T cell receptor beta chains from one sample sequenced in a study of T-cell reconstitution after alpha-beta-depleted transplantation in children. Unique molecular identifiers were incorporated into the prepared TCRbeta library. MiXCR, applied by TCRdb to the PCR reads, yields one record per CDR3 protein. The sample holds hundreds of thousands of distinct CDR3 sequences, about an eighth seen once. Source: PBMCs, taken from the stem cell graft. These receptors came from a human donor who donated a stem cell graft to a child with Fanconi anemia.

There are many counts of this clonotype. The chain is built from TRBV7-2 and TRBJ2-7; D may match TRBD1 or TRBD2 (5 bases each). The germline CDR1 and CDR2 sequences are SGHTA and FQGNSA. Between the trimmed V and J ends, which lost 5 bases and 1 base, there was a span of 15 bases. This CDR3 is 15 amino acids long. In nucleotides, the CDR3 is TGTGCCAGCAGCCCGTCCGGGACCACTTCCTACGAGCAGTACTTC. It yields the protein CASSPSGTTSYEQYF. Together with reference TRBV7-2 and TRBJ2-7, the CDR3 gives the full variable domain: GAGVSQSPSNKVTEKGKDVELRCDPISGHTALYWYRQSLGQGLEFLIYFQGNSAPDKSGLPSDRFSAERTGGSVSTLTIQRTQQEDSAVYLCASSPSGTTSYEQYFGPGTRLTVT.

This sequence joins TRBV5-1 and TRBJ2-1; TRBD2 agrees at 12 bases. Germline trimming cut 2 bases from V and 8 bases from J; bases unmatched to any gene: 8. CDR3 length equals 16 residues. CDR1 is SGHRS, CDR2 YFSETQ, per germline. CDR3 in amino acids: CASSLPLAGGVDEQFF. DNA for the CDR3: TGCGCCAGCAGCTTACCTCTAGCGGGGGGGGTAGATGAGCAGTTCTTC.

The chain uses TRBV5-1 and TRBJ2-5; TRBD1 or TRBD2 may be the D gene (5 bases each). The germline gives CDR1 SGHRS, CDR2 YFSETQ. Trimming removed 4 bases at V and 2 bases at J, with 12 bases between. There are 14 residues in the CDR3. The CDR3 sequence: CASSRGRLQETQYF. The CDR3 DNA sequence: TGCGCCAGCAGCCGGGGACGGTTACAAGAGACCCAGTACTTC.

V is TRBV5-6 and J is TRBJ1-5; 8 bases are shared with TRBD1. This CDR3 has 15 amino acids. The trim removed 7 bases at V and 4 bases at J, leaving 10 bases unmatched. The germline CDR1 and CDR2 sequences are SGHDT and YYEEEE. CDR3 protein: CASQLGQARNQPQHF. The CDR3 DNA reads TGTGCCAGCCAACTGGGACAGGCGAGGAATCAGCCCCAGCATTTT.

This clonotype came up a few times. V usage is TRBV24-1 and J usage is TRBJ1-5; the D is unclear. The CDR3 spans 14 residues. V was shortened by 2 bases and J by 0 bases, with 4 bases between the two germline ends. CDR1 KGHDR and CDR2 SFDVKD come from the germline V gene. CDR3 residues: CATSDYYSNQPQHF. For the CDR3, the DNA is TGTGCCACCAGTGATTACTATAGCAATCAGCCCCAGCATTTT.

This clonotype was seen ten or more times. The CDR3 protein is CASSELGTASYEQYV. The CDR3 DNA sequence: TGCGCCAGCAGTGAACTGGGAACGGCCTCCTACGAGCAGTACGTC. The chain employs TRBV10-2 and TRBJ2-7, with D hard to call. From germline, CDR1 is WSHSY and CDR2 SAAADI. This CDR3 region has 15 residues. V was trimmed by 3 bases and J by 0 bases, leaving 12 bases between them.

This clonotype occurred a few times. The chain recombines TRBV5-1 with TRBJ1-6; D unresolved. The CDR3 covers 16 residues. Trimming took 0 bases from V and 6 from J, leaving 13 bases between them. Germline V CDR1 and CDR2: SGHRS, YFSETQ. Here the CDR3 DNA reads TGCGCCAGCAGCTTGGATTTACGGGGAGGTAATTCACCCCTCCACTTT. This codes for CASSLDLRGGNSPLHF.

The chain combines TRBV12-3 or TRBV12-4 with TRBJ1-2; D is uncertain. With 6 bases removed from V and 2 bases from J, the gap between germline ends came to 16 bases. The length of the CDR3 is 15 residues. CDR3 nucleotides: TGTGCCAGCAGCACATACGTCGTGAACAACTATGGCTACACCTTC. Protein sequence: CASSTYVVNNYGYTF.

This clonotype occurred many times. The chain combines TRBV11-2 with TRBJ2-1, with TRBD2 as a possible D gene (6 bases). Trimming shortened V by 0 bases and J by 8 bases, and 11 bases separated the two germline ends. Germline values: CDR1 SGHAT, CDR2 FQNNGV. CDR3 length: 14 amino acids. Written as DNA, the CDR3 is TGTGCCAGCAGCTTAGAAGGGACTGATTATGAGCAGTTCTTC. Translation: CASSLEGTDYEQFF.

The V gene is TRBV6-2 or TRBV6-3, the J gene TRBJ2-7; 11 bases map to TRBD1. The junction had 9 bases not matched to a gene; V was cut back by 6 bases and J by 2 bases. This CDR3 contains 16 residues. Germline CDR1 MNHEY, CDR2 SVGEGT. DNA of the CDR3: TGTGCCAGCAGGCCGACCCCGGGACAGGGGGCCTACGAGCAGTACTTC. Translation: CASRPTPGQGAYEQYF.

This clonotype was observed a few times. V is TRBV6-1 and J is TRBJ2-7; a possible D gene is TRBD1 (6 bases). Trimming removed 7 bases from V and 7 bases from J, with 17 bases in between. The CDR3 is made up of 13 amino acids. CDR1 and CDR2 from the germline V gene are MNHNS and SASEGT. This CDR3 is CASKGHSMTEQYF. DNA of the CDR3: TGTGCCAGCAAGGGACATTCCATGACGGAGCAGTACTTC.

This clonotype was detected a few times. This chain connects TRBV7-2 to TRBJ1-5, with D hard to call. Germline lookup yields CDR1 SGHTA and CDR2 FQGNSA. The CDR3 is 13 residues long. Deletions cut 3 bases from V and 5 bases from J, with 8 bases between. CDR3 residues: CASSFLVYQPQHF. As DNA, the CDR3 is TGTGCCAGCAGCTTTTTAGTTTATCAGCCCCAGCATTTT.

The rearrangement uses TRBV6-5 and TRBJ1-1, with D possibly matching TRBD1 (5 bases). V was trimmed by 2 bases and J by 0 bases, leaving 7 bases between them. Looked up from germline, CDR1 is MNHEY and CDR2 is SVGAGI. The CDR3 runs to 14 residues. The CDR3 DNA reads TGTGCCAGCAGTTACAAGGGGTTGAACACTGAAGCTTTCTTT. Its translation is CASSYKGLNTEAFF.

This clonotype was picked up a small number of times. The germline gene is not matched at one end of the junction; a read error may be the cause. The chain has TRBV5-5 and TRBJ1-2, with D unclear. The CDR3 is 14 amino acids. Germline V gene sequence: CDR1 SGHKS, CDR2 YYEKEE (reference sequence). CDR3 sequence (DNA): TGTGCCAGTAGCTACTCGGGGTTTTCCTATGGCTACACCTTC. It encodes CASSYSGFSYGYTF.

This clonotype was counted a few times. The rearrangement joins TRBV4-3 to TRBJ2-1, with TRBD2 matching 10 bases. With V trimmed by 1 base and J by 2 bases, 5 bases remained unmatched. In germline, CDR1 is LGHNA, CDR2 YSLEER. The CDR3 contains 17 residues. The CDR3 DNA follows: TGCGCCAGCAGCCAAGGAGGGGGACTAGCGCCCTACAATGAGCAGTTCTTC. Protein: CASSQGGGLAPYNEQFF.

The chain joins TRBV20-1 to TRBJ2-5; 7 nucleotides agree with TRBD2. Trimming cost V 6 bases and J 1 base; bases outside gene matches: 5. Germline V lookup: CDR1 DFQATT, CDR2 SNEGSKA (reference sequence). This CDR3 has 13 amino acids. The CDR3 DNA follows: TGCAGTGCGGAAAAGCGGGGCCAAGAGACCCAGTACTTC. Its protein is CSAEKRGQETQYF.